The 11 T cell receptor beta chains below come from one sample, sequenced in a study of T-cell memory formation after mild COVID-19. TCRdb processed the 5' RACE reads anew with MiXCR; each CDR3 protein has one entry. The sample lists 450,000 to 650,000 distinct CDR3 sequences, roughly 21% occurring once. The sample consisted of PBMCs or a T cell subset sorted from them (not recorded which). The receptors were sampled from an adult woman who had mild COVID-19 (a few samples of this study predate the infection). Cell type and time point are not known.

This clonotype was observed many times. The genes are TRBV7-2 and TRBJ2-7, with 10 bases identical to TRBD2. With V trimmed by 1 base and J by 5 bases, 5 bases remained unmatched. The CDR3 loop spans 15 amino acids. Germline loops: CDR1 SGHTA, CDR2 FQGNSA. This CDR3 reads CASSLEGLAVDEQYF. The CDR3 nucleotides read TGTGCCAGCAGCTTAGAAGGACTAGCGGTTGACGAGCAGTACTTC.

This clonotype has only a few counts. The chain uses TRBV20-1 and TRBJ1-1; D not certain. Looked up from germline, CDR1 is DFQATT and CDR2 is SNEGSKA (reference sequence). The CDR3 totals 13 residues. V was cut by 0 bases and J by 11 bases, with 16 bases left in between. The CDR3 DNA is TGCAGTGCTAGAGATGGTTTAGCGGTCGAGGCTTTCTTT. Protein product: CSARDGLAVEAFF.

This rearrangement joins TRBV27 to TRBJ2-5; D is unresolved. CDR3 length equals 15 residues. Germline-derived CDR1 and CDR2 are MNHEY and SMNVEV (reference sequence). V lost 3 bases and J 5 bases, leaving 16 bases between the germline ends. Here the CDR3 DNA reads TGTGCCAGCAGTTTCAGGCAGACGTTGGGTGAGACCCAGTACTTC. It encodes CASSFRQTLGETQYF.

Only a few counts were recorded for this clonotype. This chain connects TRBV6-4 to TRBJ2-3; D is ambiguous. Looked up from germline, CDR1 is MRHNA and CDR2 is SNTAGT. CDR3 length equals 14 residues. Trimming shortened V by 4 bases and J by 0 bases, and 8 bases separated the two germline ends. CDR3 sequence (DNA): TGTGCCAGCAGTGGGGATCCTAGCACAGATACGCAGTATTTT. Protein product: CASSGDPSTDTQYF.

DNA for the CDR3: TGTGCCAGCAGTTTGGGACTAGCGTCAGATACGCAGTATTTT. It is translated as CASSLGLASDTQYF. This chain connects TRBV12-3 or TRBV12-4 to TRBJ2-3; 10 bases agree with TRBD2. The CDR3 is 14 amino acids. J lost 4 bases, V lost 3 bases, and 1 base had no gene match.

This clonotype was picked up many times. V and J are TRBV20-1 and TRBJ1-4, with D possibly TRBD1 on 5 matching bases. V was pared by 6 bases and J by 3 bases, with 20 bases between. The CDR3 has 16 amino acids. The V gene's germline CDR1 is DFQATT and CDR2 SNEGSKA (reference sequence). The CDR3 loop is CSARLGPLVSNEKLFF. In DNA, the CDR3 is TGCAGTGCGCGATTGGGGCCGCTTGTGTCTAATGAAAAACTGTTTTTT.

This clonotype was detected only a few times. This chain connects TRBV5-1 to TRBJ2-3; D is ambiguous. Deletions cut 0 bases from V and 1 base from J, with 12 bases between. The CDR3 loop spans 16 amino acids. Germline loops: CDR1 SGHRS, CDR2 YFSETQ. CDR3 residues: CASSLVGPGRTDTQYF. In DNA, the CDR3 is TGCGCCAGCAGCTTGGTAGGACCCGGACGCACAGATACGCAGTATTTT. Supplemented by reference TRBV5-1 and TRBJ2-3, the full variable domain reads KAGVTQTPRYLIKTRGQQVTLSCSPISGHRSVSWYQQTPGQGLQFLFEYFSETQRNKGNFPGRFSGRQFSNSRSEMNVSTLELGDSALYLCASSLVGPGRTDTQYFGPGTRLTVL.

This clonotype has more than one count but fewer than ten. The rearrangement uses TRBV24-1 and TRBJ2-1, with 7 positions matching TRBD2. V dropped 5 bases and J dropped 7; count of bases not matched to a gene: 16. CDR3 length equals 17 residues. Germline-derived CDR1 and CDR2 are KGHDR and SFDVKD. DNA for the CDR3: TGTGCCACCAGTGTTTCTGGTGGAGGGAGGGCCCGGAATGAGCAGTTCTTC. This gives the protein CATSVSGGGRARNEQFF.

V usage is TRBV6-5 and J usage is TRBJ2-7; 9 bases match TRBD1. Trimming at V came to 6 bases and at J to 0 bases, leaving 6 bases not matched to a gene. The CDR3 consists of 15 residues. The V gene's germline CDR1 is MNHEY and CDR2 SVGAGI. The CDR3 DNA reads TGTGCCAGCAGGGACAGGGGACAGAGCTCCTACGAGCAGTACTTC. It encodes CASRDRGQSSYEQYF.

This clonotype turned up a few times. V usage is TRBV12-3 or TRBV12-4 and J usage is TRBJ2-3, with D hard to call. V was cut by 4 bases and J by 6 bases, with 17 bases left in between. This CDR3 has 15 residues. CDR3 DNA: TGTGCCAGCAGTTCGTTAGGGTCCTGGGCGGATACGCAGTATTTT. Its protein product is CASSSLGSWADTQYF.

The V and J genes are TRBV12-3 or TRBV12-4 and TRBJ1-1, with D possibly TRBD1 on 6 matching bases. V dropped 8 bases and J dropped 4 bases, with 20 bases sitting between them. The CDR3 sequence is 15 residues long. DNA for the CDR3: TGTGCCAGCGAAAAACAGGGAGGTTCGCTCACTGAAGCTTTCTTT. It encodes CASEKQGGSLTEAFF.